This T cell receptor beta chain emerged from a study of Graves' ophthalmopathy and Graves' hyperthyroidism. This clonotype was found a few times. The CDR3 covers 13 residues. Trimming shortened V by 8 bases and J by 1 base, and 11 bases separated the two germline ends. The germline V gene encodes CDR1 MNHNS and CDR2 SASEGT. Among the exclusions were patients with other autoimmune diseases, uncontrolled infections, pregnancy or lactation. The authors isolated PBMCs from around 10 ml of fresh peripheral blood. The authors amplified TCR beta CDR3 regions, and they did so from RNA transcripts for repertoire sequencing. HTBI primers primed a first-round RT-PCR, and a second-round multiplex PCR followed. From the multiplex PCR reads, TCRdb called clonotypes with MiXCR, one entry per CDR3 protein. The sample lists 600,000 to 650,000 distinct CDR3 sequences; approximately 22% were seen once.

The chain recombines TRBV6-1 with TRBJ1-1; D might be TRBD1 (6 bases). The sample taken for sequencing was peripheral blood. This receptor was identified in a young woman with stable Graves' hyperthyroidism. Some clones in this sample may be carry-over from other donors' samples. CDR3 nucleotides: TGTGCCAGCCTCTTGGGACAGAACACTGAAGCTTTCTTT. As protein: CASLLGQNTEAFF.